This is a list of T cell receptor beta chains from one sample in a study of cytotoxic CD8 clonotypes in ibrutinib-treated CLL. Libraries were prepared by immunoSEQ multiplex PCR; TCRdb keeps only in-frame clonotypes and omits some of them. Here the sample spans over 140,000 clones, 75% to 85% being singletons. The sample was PBMCs, taken after 36 months of ibrutinib treatment. These receptors all come from a human donor with chronic lymphocytic leukemia. The CDR3 runs from the conserved cysteine through the conserved F or W. A D gene is named only where the DNA matches it firmly. Only some rows state a clone size, as once, few, many or a class for expanded clones.

v_call	j_call	clone_size	d_call	cdr3_nt	cdr3_aa
TRBV2	TRBJ1-3	NA	NA	TGTGCCAGCAGTGCGACAGGAAACACCATATATTTT	CASSATGNTIYF
TRBV18	TRBJ1-2	NA	NA	TGTGCCAGCTCACCAAACAGCTATGGCTACACCTTC	CASSPNSYGYTF
TRBV2	TRBJ2-1	few	NA	TGTGCCAGCGCGGGGTTGGGCAATGAGCAGTTCTTC	CASAGLGNEQFF
TRBV7-3	TRBJ2-3	NA	NA	TGTGCCAGCAGCTTAGGGATAACTGGCACAGATACGCAGTATTTT	CASSLGITGTDTQYF
TRBV27	TRBJ2-7	NA	NA	TGTGCCAGCAGTTTACACGGGACCTACGAGCAGTACTTC	CASSLHGTYEQYF
TRBV4-2	TRBJ2-7	NA	NA	TGTGCCAGCAGCCAATCAGTGCGGTCCTACGAGCAGTACTTC	CASSQSVRSYEQYF
TRBV18	TRBJ2-5	NA	NA	TGTGCCAGCTCAGCCTTCGACACATTCCAAGAGACCCAGTACTTC	CASSAFDTFQETQYF
TRBV19	TRBJ2-7	NA	TRBD1	TGTGCCAGTAGTATAGCACAGGGGTACGAGCAGTACTTC	CASSIAQGYEQYF
TRBV5-4	TRBJ2-7	NA	TRBD2	TGTGCCAGCAGCCATAGCGGGGGGCCCTCCTACGAGCAGTACTTC	CASSHSGGPSYEQYF
TRBV2	TRBJ2-7	NA	NA	TGTGCCAGCAGTCGTCCGGGATCCGAGCAGTACTTC	CASSRPGSEQYF
TRBV5-5	TRBJ1-2	NA	NA	TGTGCCAGCAGCTTGGAACAAGGGGACTATGGCTACACCTTC	CASSLEQGDYGYTF
TRBV5-1	TRBJ2-3	NA	NA	TGCGCCAGCAGCGACCGACAAGGGGCAGATACGCAGTATTTT	CASSDRQGADTQYF
TRBV15	TRBJ2-5	once	NA	TGTGCCACCAGCAGAGATACTTTCAGTCAAGAGACCCAGTACTTC	CATSRDTFSQETQYF
TRBV5-1	TRBJ1-1	NA	NA	TGCGCCAGCAGCTTGGGGGAGGGTATTGCTTTCTTT	CASSLGEGIAFF
TRBV5-1	TRBJ1-4	NA	NA	TGCGCCAGCAAGCCAGTGATCGATAATGAAAAACTGTTTTTT	CASKPVIDNEKLFF
TRBV9	TRBJ1-5	NA	NA	TGTGCCAGCAGCGTAGACGGGGTACCCAATCAGCCCCAGCATTTT	CASSVDGVPNQPQHF
TRBV27	TRBJ2-1	NA	NA	TGTGCCAGCAGACTCGGGTGGGAGCTAGCATCGGTCTACAATGAGCAGTTCTTC	CASRLGWELASVYNEQFF
TRBV6-4	TRBJ2-1	few	NA	TGTGCCAGCGGTCTTGGGGGGCCGGTTCCCTTGCAGTTCTTC	CASGLGGPVPLQFF
TRBV6-6	TRBJ2-7	NA	TRBD1	TGTGCCAGCAGTAGGGACAGGGAGGGAAAGTACGAGCAGTACTTC	CASSRDREGKYEQYF
TRBV7-6	TRBJ1-5	NA	NA	TGTGCCAGCAGCTTAGCTGGACAGCCCCAGCATTTT	CASSLAGQPQHF
TRBV2	TRBJ2-7	NA	TRBD1	TGTGCCAGCAGCGGGACAGGGATATTCTACGAGCAGTACTTC	CASSGTGIFYEQYF
TRBV21-1	TRBJ1-1	NA	NA	TGTGCCACCGGACAGGGAATGAACACTGAAGCTTTCTTT	CATGQGMNTEAFF
TRBV10-2	TRBJ1-1	NA	NA	TGCGCCAGCAGCGATACAGGGACCCCTGAAGCTTTCTTT	CASSDTGTPEAFF
TRBV7-2	TRBJ1-1	NA	NA	TGTGCCAGCAGCTTAAGGGCACAGGGACTAGGAGGGGACGAAGCTTTCTTT	CASSLRAQGLGGDEAFF
TRBV11-2	TRBJ2-7	NA	TRBD1	TGTGCCAGCAGCCGCAGACAGGGGGGGACCTACGAGCAGTACTTC	CASSRRQGGTYEQYF
TRBV9	TRBJ2-4	NA	NA	TGTGCCAGCAGCTCCCGGGACGGTAATCAGTACTTC	CASSSRDGNQYF
TRBV27	TRBJ1-4	NA	NA	TGTGCCAGCAGTTTAGAGGGGGTGGGGAATGAAAAACTGTTTTTT	CASSLEGVGNEKLFF
TRBV19	TRBJ1-1	few	NA	TGTGCCAGTAGTACCGGACGGAAACTGATGAACACTGAAGCTTTCTTT	CASSTGRKLMNTEAFF
TRBV13	TRBJ2-7	NA	TRBD1	TGTGCCAGCAGCCTCAACGACAGGGCGGAGCAGTACTTC	CASSLNDRAEQYF
TRBV7-3	TRBJ2-2	NA	NA	TGTGCCAGCAGCGCCACAGGAGGGGAGCTGTTTTTT	CASSATGGELFF
TRBV29-1	TRBJ1-2	NA	TRBD1	TGCAGCGTGCCGGGACAGGGAATCTATGGCTACACCTTC	CSVPGQGIYGYTF
TRBV2	TRBJ1-2	few	TRBD1	TGTGCCAGCAGTCGGACAGGGGTTGGTGGCTACACCTTC	CASSRTGVGGYTF
TRBV7-3	TRBJ1-2	NA	TRBD1	TGTGCCAGCAGCTTAGGAGACAGGGGGCGCAGATTAGATGGCTACACCTTC	CASSLGDRGRRLDGYTF